This paragraph reports one T cell receptor beta chain. From germline, CDR1 is ENHRY and CDR2 SYGVKD. After removal of 0 bases from V and 6 bases from J, the junction contained 12 bases not matched to a gene. The CDR3 has 18 amino acids. The data were produced by immunoSEQ multiplex PCR, yet TCRdb's version contains in-frame clones alone and is incomplete. The table records more than 200,000 clones, approximately 86% of them present only once. The sample comes from a study of blood T cell repertoires in COVID-19. Study context: T cells, B-cell-depleted T cells, or PBMCs provided the cDNA or gDNA that served as material.

The recovered donors of Cohort 3 showed two negative PCRs, clearance, or symptom resolution. This clonotype was obtained from a woman aged 50 to 65 who had recovered from COVID-19. The sequencing input was PBMCs or T cells enriched from blood (not recorded which). This chain links TRBV10-3 with TRBJ2-7; 12 nucleotides line up with TRBD2. For the CDR3, the DNA is TGTGCCATCAGTGAGTCAGGACTAGCGGGAAGTCGGGTGGGCGAGCAGTACTTC. Translation gives CAISESGLAGSRVGEQYF.